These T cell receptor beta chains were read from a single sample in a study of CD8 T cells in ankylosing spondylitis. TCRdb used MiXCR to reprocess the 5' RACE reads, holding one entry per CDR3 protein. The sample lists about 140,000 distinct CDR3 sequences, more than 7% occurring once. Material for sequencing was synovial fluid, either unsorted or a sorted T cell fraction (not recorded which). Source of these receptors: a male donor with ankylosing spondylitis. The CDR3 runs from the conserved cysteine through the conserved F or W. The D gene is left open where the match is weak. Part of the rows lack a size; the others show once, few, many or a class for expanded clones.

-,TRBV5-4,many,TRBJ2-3,TGTGCCAGCAGGGGATACCACACAGATACGCAGTATTTT,CASRGYHTDTQYF
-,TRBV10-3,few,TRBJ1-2,TGTGCCATCAGTGAGTCCCTGGAGACTGAAGGCTACACCTTC,CAISESLETEGYTF
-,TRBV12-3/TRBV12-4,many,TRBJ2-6,TGTGCCAGCAGTTTAGGCGCTGGGGCCAACGTCCTGACTTTC,CASSLGAGANVLTF
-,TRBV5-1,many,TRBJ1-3,TGCGCCAGCAGCTTCGTTGGGTACGGAAACACCATATATTTT,CASSFVGYGNTIYF
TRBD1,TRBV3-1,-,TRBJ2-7,TGTGCCAGCAGCCGGGGGACAGGGAACTACGAGCAGTACTTC,CASSRGTGNYEQYF
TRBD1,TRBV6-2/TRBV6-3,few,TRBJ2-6,TGTGCCAGCATCGAAAGACCGGGACAGGGATACTCTGGGGCCAACGTCCTGACTTTC,CASIERPGQGYSGANVLTF
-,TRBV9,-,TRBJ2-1,TGTGCCAGCAGCGTAGAAGGGGGATTTATTAACAATGAGCAGTTCTTC,CASSVEGGFINNEQFF
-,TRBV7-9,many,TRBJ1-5,TGTGCCAGCAGCTTACAGGGCAGCAATCAGCCCCAGCATTTT,CASSLQGSNQPQHF
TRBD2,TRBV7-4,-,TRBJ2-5,TGTACCTGCAGTCTAAGGACTAGCGGGGGCCTACAAGAGACCCAGTACTTC,CTCSLRTSGGLQETQYF
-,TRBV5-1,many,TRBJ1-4,TGCGCCAGCAGCGACCCAACAGGGTTCGGTGAAAAACTGTTTTTT,CASSDPTGFGEKLFF
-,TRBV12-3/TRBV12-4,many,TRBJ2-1,TGTGCCAGCAGTTCCCGAAGATCGAGCTCCTACAATGAGCAGTTCTTC,CASSSRRSSSYNEQFF
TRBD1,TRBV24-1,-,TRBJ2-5,TGTGCCACCAGTGATACGCGGGACAGGGAGGGTGAGACCCAGTACTTC,CATSDTRDREGETQYF
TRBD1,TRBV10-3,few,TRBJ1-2,TGTGCCATCAGTGAGGGGACAGGGGATACCTATGGCTACACCTTC,CAISEGTGDTYGYTF
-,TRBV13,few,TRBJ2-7,TGTGCCCGCGGGCTAAATTATAACGGGGAGACCTACGACCAGTACTTC,CARGLNYNGETYDQYF
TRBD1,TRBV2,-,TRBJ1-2,TGTGCCAGCAGTGAATTCGGGACAGGGGTCGCGGCCGGCTACACCTTC,CASSEFGTGVAAGYTF
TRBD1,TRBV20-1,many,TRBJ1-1,TGCAGTGCCACCGACAGGGTTGGCACTGAAGCTTTCTTT,CSATDRVGTEAFF
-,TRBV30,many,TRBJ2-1,TGTGCCTTTAGGAGGGGGGGAGGGGGCAATGAGCAGTTCTTC,CAFRRGGGGNEQFF
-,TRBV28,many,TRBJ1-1,TGTGCCAGCAGTCCTTGGACAGACTCGCTGAACACTGAAGCTTTCTTT,CASSPWTDSLNTEAFF
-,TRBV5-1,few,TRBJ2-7,TGCGCCAGCAGTCCAAGAGGACCAGGGGCCTACGAGCAGTACTTC,CASSPRGPGAYEQYF
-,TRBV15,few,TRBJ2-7,TGTGCCACCAGCAGAGGTTCCGCAGGTTTAGGCGAGCAGTACTTC,CATSRGSAGLGEQYF
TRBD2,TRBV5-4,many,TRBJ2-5,TGTGCCAGCAGCTTAGGCCTAGCGGTCCAAGAGACCCAGTACTTC,CASSLGLAVQETQYF
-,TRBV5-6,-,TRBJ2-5,TGTGCCAGCAGCTTGCGGTCGGTTGGGGAGACCCAGTACTTC,CASSLRSVGETQYF
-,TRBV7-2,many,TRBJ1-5,TGTGCCAGCAGCTTGCGCGGGACACTTTATAGCAATCAGCCCCAGCATTTT,CASSLRGTLYSNQPQHF
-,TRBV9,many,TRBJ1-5,TGTGCCAGCAGCCCCCTCGGGACGCCAGAACAGCCCCAGCATTTT,CASSPLGTPEQPQHF
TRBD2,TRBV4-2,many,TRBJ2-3,TGTGCCAGCAGCCAAGGAGGTAGCGGGGGGGTCCAGGATACGCAGTATTTT,CASSQGGSGGVQDTQYF
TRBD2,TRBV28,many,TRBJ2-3,TGTGCCAGCAGTTATGCCGGGACTAGATCAGATACGCAGTATTTT,CASSYAGTRSDTQYF